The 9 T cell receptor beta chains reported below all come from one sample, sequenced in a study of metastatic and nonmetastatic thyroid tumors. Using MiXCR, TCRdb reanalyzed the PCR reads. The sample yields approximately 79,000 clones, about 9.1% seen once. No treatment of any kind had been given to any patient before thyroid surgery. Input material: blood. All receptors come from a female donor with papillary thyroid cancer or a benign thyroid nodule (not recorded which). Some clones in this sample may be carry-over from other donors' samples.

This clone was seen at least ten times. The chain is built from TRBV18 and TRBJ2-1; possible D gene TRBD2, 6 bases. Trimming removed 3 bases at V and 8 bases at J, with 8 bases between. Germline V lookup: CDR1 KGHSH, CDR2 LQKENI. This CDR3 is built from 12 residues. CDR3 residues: CASSPRGDEQFF. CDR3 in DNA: TGTGCCAGCTCACCGCGCGGGGATGAGCAGTTCTTC.

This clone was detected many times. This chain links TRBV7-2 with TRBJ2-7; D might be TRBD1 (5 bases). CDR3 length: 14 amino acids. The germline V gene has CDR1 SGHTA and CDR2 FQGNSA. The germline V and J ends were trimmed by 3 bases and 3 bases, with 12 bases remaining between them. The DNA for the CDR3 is TGTGCCAGCAGCTTCTGGGGCGGTGACTACGAGCAGTACTTC. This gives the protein CASSFWGGDYEQYF.

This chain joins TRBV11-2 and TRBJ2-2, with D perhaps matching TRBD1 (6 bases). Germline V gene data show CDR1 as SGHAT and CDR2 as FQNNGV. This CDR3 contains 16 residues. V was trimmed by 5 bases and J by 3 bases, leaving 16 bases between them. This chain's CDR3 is CASSTSPRGDTGELFF. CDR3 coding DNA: TGTGCCAGCAGCACCTCCCCCAGGGGAGACACCGGGGAGCTGTTTTTT.

CDR3 sequence (DNA): TGCAGTGCTCAAGACTACTACGGTAGGACTATCGGGGGGGCCCAAGAGACCCAGTACTTC. This sequence encodes CSAQDYYGRTIGGAQETQYF. The rearrangement uses TRBV20-1 and TRBJ2-5; 8 nucleotides align to TRBD2. Germline V gene sequence: CDR1 DFQATT, CDR2 SNEGSKA (reference sequence). The CDR3 covers 20 residues. The trim removed 5 bases at V and 1 base at J, leaving 24 bases unmatched.

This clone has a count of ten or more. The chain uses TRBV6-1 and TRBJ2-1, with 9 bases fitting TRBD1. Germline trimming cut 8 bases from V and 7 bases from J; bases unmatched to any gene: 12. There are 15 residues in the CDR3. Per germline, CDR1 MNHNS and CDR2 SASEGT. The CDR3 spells CASHFLRDRVNEQFF. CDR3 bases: TGTGCCAGCCATTTCCTCCGGGACAGGGTAAATGAGCAGTTCTTC.

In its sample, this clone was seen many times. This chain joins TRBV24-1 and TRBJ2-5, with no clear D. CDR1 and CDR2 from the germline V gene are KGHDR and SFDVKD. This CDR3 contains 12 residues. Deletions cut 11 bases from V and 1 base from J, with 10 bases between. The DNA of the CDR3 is TGTGCCATTTCCCGCCGCCAAGAGACCCAGTACTTC. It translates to CAISRRQETQYF.

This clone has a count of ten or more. CDR3 nucleotide sequence: TGCGCCAGCAGCCCTGGTGGGACAGGGAGCTACGAGCAGTACTTC. The encoded protein is CASSPGGTGSYEQYF. The chain carries TRBV5-1 and TRBJ2-7; 9 bases line up with TRBD1. CDR3 length: 15 residues. Per germline, CDR1 SGHRS and CDR2 YFSETQ. Losses at the gene ends were 4 bases for V and 3 bases for J; bases not matched to a gene: 8. Using reference TRBV5-1 and TRBJ2-7 for the parts outside the CDR3, the full variable domain is KAGVTQTPRYLIKTRGQQVTLSCSPISGHRSVSWYQQTPGQGLQFLFEYFSETQRNKGNFPGRFSGRQFSNSRSEMNVSTLELGDSALYLCASSPGGTGSYEQYFGPGTRLTVT.

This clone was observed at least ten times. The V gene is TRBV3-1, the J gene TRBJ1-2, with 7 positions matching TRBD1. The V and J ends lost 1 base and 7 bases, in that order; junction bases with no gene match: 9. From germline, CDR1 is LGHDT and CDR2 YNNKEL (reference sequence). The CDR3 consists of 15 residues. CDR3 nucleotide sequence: TGTGCCAGCAGCCAAGCTTGGAGAGGGGGCTCTGGCTACACCTTC. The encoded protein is CASSQAWRGGSGYTF.

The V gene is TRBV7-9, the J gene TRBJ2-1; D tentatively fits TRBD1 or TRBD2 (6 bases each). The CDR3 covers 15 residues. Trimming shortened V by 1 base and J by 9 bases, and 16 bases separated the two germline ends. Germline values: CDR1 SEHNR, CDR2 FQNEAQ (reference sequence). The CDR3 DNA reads TGTGCCAGCAGCTTAGGGGGGGCGCGAATCGGTGAGCAGTTCTTC. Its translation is CASSLGGARIGEQFF.